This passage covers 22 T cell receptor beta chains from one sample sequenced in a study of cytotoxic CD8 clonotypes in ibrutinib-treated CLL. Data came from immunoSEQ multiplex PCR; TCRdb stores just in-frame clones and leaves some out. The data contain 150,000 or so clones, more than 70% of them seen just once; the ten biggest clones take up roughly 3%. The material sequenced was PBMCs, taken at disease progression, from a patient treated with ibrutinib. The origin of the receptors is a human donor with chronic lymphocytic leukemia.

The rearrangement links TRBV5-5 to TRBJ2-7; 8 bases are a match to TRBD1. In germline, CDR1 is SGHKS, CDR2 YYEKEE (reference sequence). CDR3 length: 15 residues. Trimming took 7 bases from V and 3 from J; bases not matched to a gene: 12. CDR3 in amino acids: CASALGETGDYEQYF. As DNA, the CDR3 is TGTGCCAGCGCCCTGGGCGAGACAGGGGACTACGAGCAGTACTTC.

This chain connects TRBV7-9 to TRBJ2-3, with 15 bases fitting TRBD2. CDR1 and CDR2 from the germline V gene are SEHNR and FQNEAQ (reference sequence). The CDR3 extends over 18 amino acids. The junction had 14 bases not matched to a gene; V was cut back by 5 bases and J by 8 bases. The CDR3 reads CASSRTGLAGGLVGTQYF. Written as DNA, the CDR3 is TGTGCCAGCAGCCGAACGGGACTAGCGGGAGGTTTGGTCGGTACGCAGTATTTT.

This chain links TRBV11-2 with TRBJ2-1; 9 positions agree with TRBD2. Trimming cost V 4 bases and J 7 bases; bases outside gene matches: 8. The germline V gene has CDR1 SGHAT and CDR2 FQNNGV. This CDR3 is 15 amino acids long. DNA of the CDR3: TGTGCCAGCAGCTCGGGACTAGCAGTAAGGAATGAGCAGTTCTTC. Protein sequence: CASSSGLAVRNEQFF.

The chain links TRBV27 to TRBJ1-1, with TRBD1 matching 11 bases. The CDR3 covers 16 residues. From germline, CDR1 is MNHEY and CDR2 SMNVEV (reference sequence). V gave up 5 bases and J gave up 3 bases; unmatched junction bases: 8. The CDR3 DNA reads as TGTGCCAGCAGTCCCGGACAGGGGGCACAGGACACTGAAGCTTTCTTT. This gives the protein CASSPGQGAQDTEAFF.

CDR3 sequence (DNA): TGCGCCAGCAGCCAAGTCACACTAGCGGGAGGGTCAAATACGCAGTATTTT. Translation: CASSQVTLAGGSNTQYF. The rearrangement uses TRBV4-1 and TRBJ2-3, with TRBD2 matching over 13 bases. Trimming cost V 1 base and J 7 bases; bases outside gene matches: 8. Germline-derived CDR1 and CDR2 are MGHRA and YSYEKL. The CDR3 is 17 amino acids.

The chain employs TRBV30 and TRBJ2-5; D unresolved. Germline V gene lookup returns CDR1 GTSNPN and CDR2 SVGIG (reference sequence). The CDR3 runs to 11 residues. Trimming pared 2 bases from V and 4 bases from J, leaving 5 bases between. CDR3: CAWSYGETQYF. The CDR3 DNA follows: TGTGCCTGGAGTTACGGAGAGACCCAGTACTTC.

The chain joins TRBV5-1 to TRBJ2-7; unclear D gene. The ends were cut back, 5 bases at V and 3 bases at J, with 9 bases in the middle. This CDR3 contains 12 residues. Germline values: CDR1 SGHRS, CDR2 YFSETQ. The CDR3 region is CASSSRGYEQYF. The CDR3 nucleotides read TGCGCCAGCAGTTCCCGCGGCTACGAGCAGTACTTC.

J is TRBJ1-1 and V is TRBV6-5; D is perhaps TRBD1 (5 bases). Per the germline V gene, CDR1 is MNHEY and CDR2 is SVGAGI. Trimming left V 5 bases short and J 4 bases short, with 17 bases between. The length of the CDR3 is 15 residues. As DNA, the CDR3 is TGTGCCAGCAGTACCAAGGGGTCTTGGGCCACTGAAGCTTTCTTT. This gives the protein CASSTKGSWATEAFF.

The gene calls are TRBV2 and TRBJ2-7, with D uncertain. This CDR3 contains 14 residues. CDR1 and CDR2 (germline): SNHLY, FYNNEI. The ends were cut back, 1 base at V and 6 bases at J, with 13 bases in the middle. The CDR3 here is CASSEGGGFFEQYF. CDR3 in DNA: TGTGCCAGCAGTGAAGGGGGTGGGTTTTTCGAGCAGTACTTC.

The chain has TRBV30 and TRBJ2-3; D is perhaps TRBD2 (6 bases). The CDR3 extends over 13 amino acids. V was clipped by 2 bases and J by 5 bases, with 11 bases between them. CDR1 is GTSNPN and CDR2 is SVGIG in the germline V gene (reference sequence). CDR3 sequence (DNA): TGTGCCTGGAGTCGCGGGAAGCAAGATACGCAGTATTTT. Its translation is CAWSRGKQDTQYF. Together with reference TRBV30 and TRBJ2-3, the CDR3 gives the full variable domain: SQTIHQWPATLVQPVGSPLSLECTVEGTSNPNLYWYRQAAGRGLQLLFYSVGIGQISSEVPQNLSASRPQDRQFILSSKKLLLSDSGFYLCAWSRGKQDTQYFGPGTRLTVL.

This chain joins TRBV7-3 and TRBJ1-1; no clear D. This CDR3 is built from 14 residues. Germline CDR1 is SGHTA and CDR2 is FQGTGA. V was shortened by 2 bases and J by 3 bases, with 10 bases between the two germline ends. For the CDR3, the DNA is TGTGCCAGCAGCTTAGGGGTGTTGGACACTGAAGCTTTCTTT. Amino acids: CASSLGVLDTEAFF.

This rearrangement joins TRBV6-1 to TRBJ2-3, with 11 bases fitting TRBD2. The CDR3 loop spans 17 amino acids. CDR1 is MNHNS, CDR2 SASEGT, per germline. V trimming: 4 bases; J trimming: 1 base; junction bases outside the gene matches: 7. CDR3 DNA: TGTGCCAGCAGTGGGCTAGCGGGAGGATGGGGCACAGATACGCAGTATTTT. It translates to CASSGLAGGWGTDTQYF.

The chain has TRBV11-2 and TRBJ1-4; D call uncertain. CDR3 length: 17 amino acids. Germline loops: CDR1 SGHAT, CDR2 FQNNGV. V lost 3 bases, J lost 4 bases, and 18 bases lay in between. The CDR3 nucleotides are TGTGCCAGCAGCTTGGCACCACAACACGGAGGTAATGAAAAACTGTTTTTT. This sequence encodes CASSLAPQHGGNEKLFF.

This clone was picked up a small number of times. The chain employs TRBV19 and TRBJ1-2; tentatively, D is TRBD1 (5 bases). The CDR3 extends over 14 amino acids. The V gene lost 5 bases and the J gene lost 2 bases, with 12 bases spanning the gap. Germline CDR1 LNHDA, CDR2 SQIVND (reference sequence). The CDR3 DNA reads TGTGCCAGTAGTGCAATGCAGGGAAACTATGGCTACACCTTC. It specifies CASSAMQGNYGYTF.

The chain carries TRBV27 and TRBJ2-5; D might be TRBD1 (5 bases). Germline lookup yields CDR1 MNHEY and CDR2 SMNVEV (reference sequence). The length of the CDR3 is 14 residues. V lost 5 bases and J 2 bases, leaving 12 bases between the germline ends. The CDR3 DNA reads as TGTGCCAGCAGTAACCCAGGGAATCAAGAGACCCAGTACTTC. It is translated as CASSNPGNQETQYF.

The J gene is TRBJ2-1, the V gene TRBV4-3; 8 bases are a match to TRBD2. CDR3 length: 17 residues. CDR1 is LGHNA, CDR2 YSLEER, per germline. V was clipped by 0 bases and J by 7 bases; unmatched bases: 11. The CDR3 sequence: CASSQENPLAELNEQFF. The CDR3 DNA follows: TGCGCCAGCAGCCAAGAGAATCCACTAGCGGAACTAAATGAGCAGTTCTTC.

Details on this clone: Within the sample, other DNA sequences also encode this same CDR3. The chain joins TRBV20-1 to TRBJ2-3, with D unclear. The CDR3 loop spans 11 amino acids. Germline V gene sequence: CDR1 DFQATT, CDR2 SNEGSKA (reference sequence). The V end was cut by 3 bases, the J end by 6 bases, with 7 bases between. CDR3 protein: CSASVGDTQYF. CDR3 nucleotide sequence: TGCAGTGCTAGCGTGGGGGATACGCAGTATTTT.

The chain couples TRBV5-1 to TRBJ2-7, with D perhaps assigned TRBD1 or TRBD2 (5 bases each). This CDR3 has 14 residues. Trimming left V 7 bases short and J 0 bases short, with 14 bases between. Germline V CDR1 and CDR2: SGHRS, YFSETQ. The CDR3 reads CASSGTKSSYEQYF. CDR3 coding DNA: TGCGCCAGCTCGGGGACCAAGAGCTCCTACGAGCAGTACTTC.

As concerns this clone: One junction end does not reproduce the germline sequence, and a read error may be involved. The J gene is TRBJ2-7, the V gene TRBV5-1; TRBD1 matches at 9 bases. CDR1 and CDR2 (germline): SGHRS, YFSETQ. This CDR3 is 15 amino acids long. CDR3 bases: TGCGCCAGCAGCTTGGGAGGACAGGGGTCCGTAAGCAGTAACTTC. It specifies CASSLGGQGSVSSNF.

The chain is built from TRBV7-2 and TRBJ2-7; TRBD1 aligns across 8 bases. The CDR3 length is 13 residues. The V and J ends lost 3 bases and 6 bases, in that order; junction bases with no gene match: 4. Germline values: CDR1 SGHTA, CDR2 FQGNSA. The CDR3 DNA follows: TGTGCCAGCAGCTTGAGGACAGGGTTCGAGCAGTACTTC. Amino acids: CASSLRTGFEQYF.

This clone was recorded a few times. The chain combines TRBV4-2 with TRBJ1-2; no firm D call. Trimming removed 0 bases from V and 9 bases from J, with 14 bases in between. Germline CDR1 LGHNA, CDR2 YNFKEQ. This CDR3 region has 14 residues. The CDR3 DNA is TGTGCCAGCAGCCAAGATCTGGAGGGTGAGAGCTACACCTTC. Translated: CASSQDLEGESYTF.

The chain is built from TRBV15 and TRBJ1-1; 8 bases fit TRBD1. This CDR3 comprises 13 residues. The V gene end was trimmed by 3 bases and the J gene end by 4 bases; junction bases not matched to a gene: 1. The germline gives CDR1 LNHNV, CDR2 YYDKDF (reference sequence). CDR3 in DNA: TGTGCCACCAGCAGGACAGGGGTCACTGAAGCTTTCTTT. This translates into CATSRTGVTEAFF.